The sequence of this T cell receptor (beta chain) was determined in a study of T cells in localized non-small cell lung cancer. For this clone: Its antigen remains unknown.

TCRdb keeps only in-frame clones here, not all; method: immunoSEQ multiplex PCR. The sample lists about 78,000 clones, 84% occurring once. CDR1 and CDR2 from the germline V gene are SQVTM and ANQGSEA. Losses at the gene ends were 6 bases for V and 0 bases for J; bases not matched to a gene: 6. CDR3 length: 15 amino acids. Study-level results: For the top 100 tumor clones, a median roughly 56 also appeared in adjacent lung. In uninvolved adjacent lung, T cell clonality reached its highest value, exceeding tumor.

The V call is TRBV29-1, the J call TRBJ2-1; 9 nucleotides agree with TRBD2. The specimen was peripheral blood, collected before any cancer treatment. The TCR sequence derives from a man aged 40 to 70 with stage I lung adenocarcinoma. CDR3 sequence: CSVDGLANSYNEQFF. DNA for the CDR3: TGCAGCGTGGACGGACTAGCGAACTCCTACAATGAGCAGTTCTTC.